This paragraph covers one TCR beta chain sequence. Trimming took 4 bases from V and 3 from J; bases not matched to a gene: 3. CDR1 is ENHRY, CDR2 SYGVKD, per germline. The CDR3 totals 14 residues. Per the authors' pipeline: Reference gene primer amplification gave estimated nucleated cell counts. Some clones are missing from TCRdb's copy, which holds only in-frame ones; the method was immunoSEQ multiplex PCR. Clonal size and the V and J genes are those of that table, whereas D and trimming came from the DNA. The table includes over 12,000 clones, around 85% detected once. The data were taken from a study of blood T cell repertoires in COVID-19. At the level of the study: Sites in the United States, Italy and Spain provided acute and convalescent COVID-19 samples. In each case, the material was cDNA or gDNA derived from T cells, B-cell-depleted T cells, or PBMCs.

Material for sequencing was peripheral blood. The receptor was derived from a human donor in a cohort sampled during active COVID-19. The rearrangement uses TRBV10-3 and TRBJ2-3, with 8 bases lining up with TRBD1. The CDR3 nucleotides are TGTGCCATCAGTGGGACAGGGTATACAGATACGCAGTATTTT. Translating gives CAISGTGYTDTQYF.